This TCR beta chain derives from a study of OX40 agonist ivuxolimab in advanced cancers. The wider study: Treatment of patients was with ivuxolimab, an agonistic anti-OX40 (CD134) antibody. Two cutaneous melanoma patients and one hepatocellular carcinoma patient, three in all, had partial responses.

Study outcomes and limitations: It was also the case that some nonresponders had low normalized T-cell clonal expansion. In the 0.1-3.0 mg/kg groups, partial responders showed among the lowest expansion.

With respect to this clone: Its cognate antigen is unknown.

Using immunoSEQ multiplex PCR, the repertoire was profiled, and TCRdb retains in-frame clones only, with some absent. Among some 70,000 clones, 85% were seen once, and the ten largest hold over 4.5%. This clonotype was obtained from an adult with an advanced solid tumor such as melanoma, head and neck, liver or kidney cancer. The material sequenced was CD4+ or CD8+ T cells sorted from blood, taken in a trial of the OX40 agonist ivuxolimab.

This chain's CDR3 is CASSVEGTDSNEQFF. CDR3 coding DNA: TGTGCCAGCAGCGTAGAAGGAACGGATTCGAATGAGCAGTTCTTC. The rearrangement joins TRBV9 to TRBJ2-1; D ambiguous. V lost 0 bases and J 7 bases, leaving 14 bases between the germline ends. The germline V gene has CDR1 SGDLS and CDR2 YYNGEE. The CDR3 has 15 amino acids.